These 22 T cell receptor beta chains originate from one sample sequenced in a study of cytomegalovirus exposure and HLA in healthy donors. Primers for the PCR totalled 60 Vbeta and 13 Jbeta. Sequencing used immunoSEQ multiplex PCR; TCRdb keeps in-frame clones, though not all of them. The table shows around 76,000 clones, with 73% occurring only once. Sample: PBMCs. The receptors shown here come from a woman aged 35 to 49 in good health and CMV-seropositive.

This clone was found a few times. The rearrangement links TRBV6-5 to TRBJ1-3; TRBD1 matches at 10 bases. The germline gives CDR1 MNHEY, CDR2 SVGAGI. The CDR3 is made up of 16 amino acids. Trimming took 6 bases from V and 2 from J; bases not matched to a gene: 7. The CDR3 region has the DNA TGTGCCAGCAGGTACCGGGACAGGGGTGCTGGAAACACCATATATTTT. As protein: CASRYRDRGAGNTIYF.

The DNA of the CDR3 is TGTGCCAGCAGTCCGACTAGCGGGAGGGGAGATGAGCAGTTCTTC. It yields the protein CASSPTSGRGDEQFF. The chain employs TRBV28 and TRBJ2-1; 14 bases line up with TRBD2. V dropped 5 bases and J dropped 8; count of bases not matched to a gene: 5. Per germline, CDR1 MDHEN and CDR2 SYDVKM. The CDR3 consists of 15 residues.

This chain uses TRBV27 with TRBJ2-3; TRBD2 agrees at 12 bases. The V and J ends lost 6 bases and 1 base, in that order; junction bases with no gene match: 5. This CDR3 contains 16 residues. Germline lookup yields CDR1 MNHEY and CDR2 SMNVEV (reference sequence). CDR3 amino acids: CASRIRLAGGTDTQYF. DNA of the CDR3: TGTGCCAGCAGGATAAGACTAGCGGGAGGCACAGATACGCAGTATTTT.

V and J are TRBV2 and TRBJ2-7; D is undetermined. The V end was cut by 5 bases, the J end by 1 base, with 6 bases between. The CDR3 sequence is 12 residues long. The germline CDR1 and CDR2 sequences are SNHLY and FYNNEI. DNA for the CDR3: TGTGCCAGCAGTTTATCGTCCTACGAGCAGTACTTC. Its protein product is CASSLSSYEQYF. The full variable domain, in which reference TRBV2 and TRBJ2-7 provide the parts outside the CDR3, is EPEVTQTPSHQVTQMGQEVILRCVPISNHLYFYWYRQILGQKVEFLVSFYNNEISEKSEIFDDQFSVERPDGSNFTLKIRSTKLEDSAMYFCASSLSSYEQYFGPGTRLTVT.

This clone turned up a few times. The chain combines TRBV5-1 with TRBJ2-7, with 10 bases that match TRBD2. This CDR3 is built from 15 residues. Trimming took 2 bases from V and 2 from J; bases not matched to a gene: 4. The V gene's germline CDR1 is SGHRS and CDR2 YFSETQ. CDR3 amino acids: CASSLRTSGAYEQYF. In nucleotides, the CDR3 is TGCGCCAGCAGCTTACGGACTAGCGGAGCCTACGAGCAGTACTTC.

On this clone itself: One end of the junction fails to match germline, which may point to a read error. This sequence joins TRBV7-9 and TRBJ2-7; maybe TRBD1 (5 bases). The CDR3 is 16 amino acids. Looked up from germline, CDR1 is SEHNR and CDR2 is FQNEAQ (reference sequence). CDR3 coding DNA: TGTGCCAGCAGCTTAGAGGCGTCAGACAGACCCTACGAGAAGTACTTC. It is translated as CASSLEASDRPYEKYF.

Written as DNA, the CDR3 is TGTGCCAGCAGCTTAAATCCGGGCTCTGGAAACACCATATATTTT. Residues: CASSLNPGSGNTIYF. J is TRBJ1-3 and V is TRBV7-2; D unresolved. The CDR3 is made up of 15 amino acids. V lost 2 bases and J 0 bases, leaving 8 bases between the germline ends. Germline CDR1 and CDR2: SGHTA and FQGNSA. The full variable domain, with the rest looked up from reference TRBV7-2 and TRBJ1-3, is GAGVSQSPSNKVTEKGKDVELRCDPISGHTALYWYRQSLGQGLEFLIYFQGNSAPDKSGLPSDRFSAERTGGSVSTLTIQRTQQEDSAVYLCASSLNPGSGNTIYFGEGSWLTVV.

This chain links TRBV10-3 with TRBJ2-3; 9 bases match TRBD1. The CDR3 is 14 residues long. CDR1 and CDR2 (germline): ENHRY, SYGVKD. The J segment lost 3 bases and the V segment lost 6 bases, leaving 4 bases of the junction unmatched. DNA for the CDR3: TGTGCCATCAGCGGACAGGGGATAACAGATACGCAGTATTTT. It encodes CAISGQGITDTQYF.

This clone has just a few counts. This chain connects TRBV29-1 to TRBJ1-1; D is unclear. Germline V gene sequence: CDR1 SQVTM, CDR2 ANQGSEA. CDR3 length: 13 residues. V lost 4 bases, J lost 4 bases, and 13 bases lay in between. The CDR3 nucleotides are TGCAGCGTTGGCCTGCGGGTAGGCACTGAAGCTTTCTTT. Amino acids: CSVGLRVGTEAFF.

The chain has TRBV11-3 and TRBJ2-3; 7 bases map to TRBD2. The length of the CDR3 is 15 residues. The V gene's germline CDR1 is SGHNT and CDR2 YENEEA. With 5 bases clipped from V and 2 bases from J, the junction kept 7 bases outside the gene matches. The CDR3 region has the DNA TGTGCCAGCAGCCCACAAGCGGGGCCCACAGATACGCAGTATTTT. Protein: CASSPQAGPTDTQYF.

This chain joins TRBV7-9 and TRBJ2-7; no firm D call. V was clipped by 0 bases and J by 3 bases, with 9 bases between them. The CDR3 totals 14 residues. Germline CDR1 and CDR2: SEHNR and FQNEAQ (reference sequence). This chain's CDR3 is CASSLAELIYEQYF. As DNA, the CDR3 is TGTGCCAGCAGCTTAGCGGAGTTAATCTACGAGCAGTACTTC.

The CDR3 loop is CASWTSGSGYEQYF. Here the CDR3 DNA reads TGTGCCAGCTGGACTAGCGGGAGTGGTTACGAGCAGTACTTC. The genes are TRBV6-1 and TRBJ2-7; 13 bases are a match to TRBD2. Trimming cost V 8 bases and J 4 bases; bases outside gene matches: 5. The CDR3 runs to 14 residues. In germline, CDR1 is MNHNS, CDR2 SASEGT.

The CDR3 loop is CASSESGRGGEQYF. Written as DNA, the CDR3 is TGTGCCAGCAGTGAATCCGGTCGTGGTGGCGAGCAGTACTTC. The chain links TRBV25-1 to TRBJ2-7; no clear D. This CDR3 spans 14 amino acids. Germline CDR1 and CDR2: MGHDK and SYGVNS. Trimming removed 1 base at V and 6 bases at J, with 13 bases between.

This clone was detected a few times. The CDR3 bases are TGTGCCAGCTCACCTGATTTGCGGTCTGCCTATGGCTACACCTTC. It codes for CASSPDLRSAYGYTF. The chain uses TRBV18 and TRBJ1-2; D gene unclear. The V gene's germline CDR1 is KGHSH and CDR2 LQKENI. V was trimmed by 3 bases and J by 4 bases, leaving 15 bases between them. CDR3 size: 15 residues.

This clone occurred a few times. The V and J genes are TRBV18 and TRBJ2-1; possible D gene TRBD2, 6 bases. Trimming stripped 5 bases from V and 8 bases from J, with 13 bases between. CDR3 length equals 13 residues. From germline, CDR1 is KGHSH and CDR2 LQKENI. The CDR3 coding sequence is TGTGCCAGCTCATTGCCTCCGGGGGATGAGCAGTTCTTC. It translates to CASSLPPGDEQFF.

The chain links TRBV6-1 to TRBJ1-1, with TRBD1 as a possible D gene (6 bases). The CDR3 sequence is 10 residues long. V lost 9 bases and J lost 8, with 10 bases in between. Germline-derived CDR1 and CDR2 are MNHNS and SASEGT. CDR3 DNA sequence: TGTGCCAGTAGACAGGAAGAAGCTTTCTTT. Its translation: CASRQEEAFF.

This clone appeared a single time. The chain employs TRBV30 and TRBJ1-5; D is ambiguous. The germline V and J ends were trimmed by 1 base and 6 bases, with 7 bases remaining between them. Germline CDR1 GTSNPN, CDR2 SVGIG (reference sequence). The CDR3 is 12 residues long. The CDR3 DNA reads TGTGCCTGGAGTGGAGGTACTCAGCCCCAGCATTTT. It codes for CAWSGGTQPQHF.

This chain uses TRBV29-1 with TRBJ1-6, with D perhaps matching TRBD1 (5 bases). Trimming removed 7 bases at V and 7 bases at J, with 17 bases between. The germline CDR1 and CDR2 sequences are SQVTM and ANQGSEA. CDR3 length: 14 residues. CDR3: CSAREDKENSPLHF. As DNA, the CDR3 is TGCAGCGCCCGAGAGGACAAGGAGAATTCACCCCTCCACTTT.

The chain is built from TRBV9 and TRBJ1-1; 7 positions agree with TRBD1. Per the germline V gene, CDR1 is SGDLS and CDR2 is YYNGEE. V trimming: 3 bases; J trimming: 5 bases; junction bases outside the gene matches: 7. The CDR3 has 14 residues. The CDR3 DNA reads TGTGCCAGCAGCGGCGCGACAGGGATGACTGAAGCTTTCTTT. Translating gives CASSGATGMTEAFF.

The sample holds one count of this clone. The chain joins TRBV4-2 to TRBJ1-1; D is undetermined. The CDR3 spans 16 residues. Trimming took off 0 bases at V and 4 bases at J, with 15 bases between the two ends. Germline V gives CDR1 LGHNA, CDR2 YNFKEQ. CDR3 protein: CASSQDRSFGTTEAFF. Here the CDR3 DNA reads TGTGCCAGCAGCCAAGATAGGAGCTTCGGTACCACTGAAGCTTTCTTT.

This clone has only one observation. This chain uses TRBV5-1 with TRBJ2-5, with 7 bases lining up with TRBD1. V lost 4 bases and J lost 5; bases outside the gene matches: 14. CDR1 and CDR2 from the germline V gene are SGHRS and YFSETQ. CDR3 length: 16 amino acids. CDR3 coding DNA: TGCGCCAGCAGCCGGCTCCCAACAGGGGCTGGGGAGACCCAGTACTTC. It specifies CASSRLPTGAGETQYF.

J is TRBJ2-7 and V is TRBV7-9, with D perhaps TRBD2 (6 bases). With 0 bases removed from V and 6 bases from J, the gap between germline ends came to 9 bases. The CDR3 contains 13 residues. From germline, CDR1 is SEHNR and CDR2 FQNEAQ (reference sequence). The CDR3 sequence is CASSLALGGEQYF. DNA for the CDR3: TGTGCCAGCAGCTTAGCGTTGGGGGGCGAGCAGTACTTC.